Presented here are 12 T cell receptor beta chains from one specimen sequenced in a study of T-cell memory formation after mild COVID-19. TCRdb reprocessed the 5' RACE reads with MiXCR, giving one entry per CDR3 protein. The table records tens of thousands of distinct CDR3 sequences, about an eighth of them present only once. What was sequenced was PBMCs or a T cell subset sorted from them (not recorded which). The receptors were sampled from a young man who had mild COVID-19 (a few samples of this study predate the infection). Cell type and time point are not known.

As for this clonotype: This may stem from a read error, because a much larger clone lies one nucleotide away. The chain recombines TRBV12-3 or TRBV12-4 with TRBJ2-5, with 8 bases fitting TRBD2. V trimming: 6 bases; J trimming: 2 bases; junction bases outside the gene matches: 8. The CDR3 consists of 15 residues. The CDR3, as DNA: TGTGCCAGCAGCCCGGGGGGGACGGGGCAAGAGACCCAGTACTTC. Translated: CASSPGGTGQETQYF.

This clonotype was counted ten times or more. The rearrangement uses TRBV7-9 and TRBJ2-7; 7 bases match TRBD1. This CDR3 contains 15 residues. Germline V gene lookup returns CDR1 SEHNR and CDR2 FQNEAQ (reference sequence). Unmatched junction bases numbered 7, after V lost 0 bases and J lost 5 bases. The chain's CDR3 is CASSLAHSTGNEQYF. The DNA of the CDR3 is TGTGCCAGCAGCTTAGCCCACTCGACAGGGAACGAGCAGTACTTC.

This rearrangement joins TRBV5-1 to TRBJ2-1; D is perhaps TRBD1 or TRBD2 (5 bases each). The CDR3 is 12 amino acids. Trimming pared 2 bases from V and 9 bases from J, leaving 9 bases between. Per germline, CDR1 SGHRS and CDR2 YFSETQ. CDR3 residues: CASSLGDGEQFF. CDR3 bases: TGCGCCAGCAGCTTAGGGGACGGTGAGCAGTTCTTC.

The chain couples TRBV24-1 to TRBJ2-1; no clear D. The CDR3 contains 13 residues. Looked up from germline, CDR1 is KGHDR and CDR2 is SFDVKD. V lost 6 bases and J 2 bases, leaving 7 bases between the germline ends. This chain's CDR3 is CATSTGTYNEQFF. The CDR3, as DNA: TGTGCCACCAGTACTGGGACCTACAATGAGCAGTTCTTC.

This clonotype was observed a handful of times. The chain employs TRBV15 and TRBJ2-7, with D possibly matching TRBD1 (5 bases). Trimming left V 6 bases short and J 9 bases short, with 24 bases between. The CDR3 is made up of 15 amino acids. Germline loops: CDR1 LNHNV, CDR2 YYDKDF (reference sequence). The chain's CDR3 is CATRGAGRVVRGQYV. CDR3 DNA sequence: TGTGCCACCAGAGGAGCCGGCAGGGTGGTACGAGGGCAGTACGTC.

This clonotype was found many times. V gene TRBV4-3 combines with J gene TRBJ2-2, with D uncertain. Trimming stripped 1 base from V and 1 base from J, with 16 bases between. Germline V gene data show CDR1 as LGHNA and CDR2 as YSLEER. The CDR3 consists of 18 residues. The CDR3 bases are TGCGCCAGCAGCCAAGTTCTTTTCGGACCAGTGAACACCGGGGAGCTGTTTTTT. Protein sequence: CASSQVLFGPVNTGELFF.

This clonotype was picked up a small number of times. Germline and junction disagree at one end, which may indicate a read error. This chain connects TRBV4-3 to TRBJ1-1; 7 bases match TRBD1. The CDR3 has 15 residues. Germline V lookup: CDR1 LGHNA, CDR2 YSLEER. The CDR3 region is CASSQEGQMNTEAFF. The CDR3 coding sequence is TGTGCCAGCAGCCAAGAGGGACAGATGAACACTGAAGCTTTCTTT.

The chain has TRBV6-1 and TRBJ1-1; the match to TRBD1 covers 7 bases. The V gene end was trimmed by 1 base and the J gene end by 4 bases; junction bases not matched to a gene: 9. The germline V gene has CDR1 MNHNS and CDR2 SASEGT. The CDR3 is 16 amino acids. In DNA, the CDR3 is TGTGCCAGCAGTGAAGAGGGAGGGGGCGCAGTCACTGAAGCTTTCTTT. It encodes CASSEEGGGAVTEAFF.

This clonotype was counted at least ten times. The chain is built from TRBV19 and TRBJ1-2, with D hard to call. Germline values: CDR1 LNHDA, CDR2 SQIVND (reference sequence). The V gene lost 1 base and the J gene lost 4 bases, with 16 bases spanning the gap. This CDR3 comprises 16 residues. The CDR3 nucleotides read TGTGCCAGTAGTATAGGGGCGCGCCTGGGGAGCTATGGCTACACCTTC. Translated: CASSIGARLGSYGYTF.

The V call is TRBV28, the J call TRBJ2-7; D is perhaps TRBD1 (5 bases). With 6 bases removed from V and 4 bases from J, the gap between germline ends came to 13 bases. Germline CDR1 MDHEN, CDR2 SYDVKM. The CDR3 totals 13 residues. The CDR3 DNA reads TGTGCCAGCAGACCGTCCAGGGTATACGAGCAGTACGTC. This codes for CASRPSRVYEQYV.

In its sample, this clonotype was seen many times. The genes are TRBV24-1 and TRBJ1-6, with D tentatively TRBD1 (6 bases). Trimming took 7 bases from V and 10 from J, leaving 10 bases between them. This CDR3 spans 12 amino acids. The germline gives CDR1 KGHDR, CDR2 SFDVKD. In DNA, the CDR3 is TGTGCCACCAGACAGGGAGGCTCACCCCTCCACTTT. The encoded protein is CATRQGGSPLHF.

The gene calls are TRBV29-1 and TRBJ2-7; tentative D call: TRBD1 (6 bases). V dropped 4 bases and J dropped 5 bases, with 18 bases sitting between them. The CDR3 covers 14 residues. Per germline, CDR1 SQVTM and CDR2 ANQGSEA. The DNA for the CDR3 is TGCAGCGTTGTCCCCAGGGGTAGGGCGGACGAGCAGTACTTC. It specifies CSVVPRGRADEQYF.